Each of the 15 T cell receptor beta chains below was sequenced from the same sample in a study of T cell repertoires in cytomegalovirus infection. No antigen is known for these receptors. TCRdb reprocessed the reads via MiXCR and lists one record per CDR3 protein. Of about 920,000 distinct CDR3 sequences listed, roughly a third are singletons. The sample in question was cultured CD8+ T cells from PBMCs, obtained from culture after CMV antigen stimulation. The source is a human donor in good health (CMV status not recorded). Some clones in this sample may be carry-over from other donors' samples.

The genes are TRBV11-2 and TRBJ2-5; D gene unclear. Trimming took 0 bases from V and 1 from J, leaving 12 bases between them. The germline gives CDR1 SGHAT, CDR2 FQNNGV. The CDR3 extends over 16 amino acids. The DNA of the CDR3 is TGTGCCAGCAGCTTAGATCTGTTGATACTCCAAGAGACCCAGTACTTC. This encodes CASSLDLLILQETQYF.

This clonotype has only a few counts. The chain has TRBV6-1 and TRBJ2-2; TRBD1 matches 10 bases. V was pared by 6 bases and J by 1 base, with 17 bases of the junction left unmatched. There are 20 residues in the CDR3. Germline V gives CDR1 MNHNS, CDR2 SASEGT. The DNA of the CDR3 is TGTGCCAGCAGCCACCTAAGAGGGACAGGGGCCATGGAGAACACCGGGGAGCTGTTTTTT. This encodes CASSHLRGTGAMENTGELFF.

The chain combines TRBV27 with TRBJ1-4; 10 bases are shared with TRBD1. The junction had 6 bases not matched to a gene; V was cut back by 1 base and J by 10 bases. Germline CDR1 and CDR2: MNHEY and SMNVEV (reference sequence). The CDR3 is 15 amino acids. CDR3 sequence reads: CASSLLGTGVGKLFF. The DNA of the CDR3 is TGTGCCAGCAGTTTATTAGGGACAGGGGTTGGAAAACTGTTTTTT.

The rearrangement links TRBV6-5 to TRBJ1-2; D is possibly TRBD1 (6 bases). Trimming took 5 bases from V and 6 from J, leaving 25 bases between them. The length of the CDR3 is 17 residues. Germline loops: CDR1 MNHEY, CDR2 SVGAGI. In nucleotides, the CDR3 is TGTGCCAGCAGTCAACAGGGCGCGGATAGGATAGCGAATGGCTACACCTTC. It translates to CASSQQGADRIANGYTF.

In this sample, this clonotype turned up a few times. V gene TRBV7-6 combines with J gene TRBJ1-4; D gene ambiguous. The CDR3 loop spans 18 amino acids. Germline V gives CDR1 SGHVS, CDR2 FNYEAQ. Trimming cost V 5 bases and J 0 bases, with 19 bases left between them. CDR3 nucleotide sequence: TGTGCCAGCAGCACCGGACCGATCGAAGACCCAACTAATGAAAAACTGTTTTTT. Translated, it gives CASSTGPIEDPTNEKLFF.

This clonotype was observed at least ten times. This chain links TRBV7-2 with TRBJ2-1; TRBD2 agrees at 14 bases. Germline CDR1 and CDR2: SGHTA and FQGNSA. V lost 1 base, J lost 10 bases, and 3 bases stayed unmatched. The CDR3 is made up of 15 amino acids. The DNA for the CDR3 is TGTGCCAGCAGCTTAGGACTAGCGGGGGGGCGAGAGCAGTTCTTC. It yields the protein CASSLGLAGGREQFF.

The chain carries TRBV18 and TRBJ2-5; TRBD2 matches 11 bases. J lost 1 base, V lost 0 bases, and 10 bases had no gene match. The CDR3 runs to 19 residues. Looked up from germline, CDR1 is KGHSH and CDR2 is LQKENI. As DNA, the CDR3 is TGTGCCAGCTCACCACCCCCCTCGACTAGCGGGGCCTTCCAAGAGACCCAGTACTTC. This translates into CASSPPPSTSGAFQETQYF.

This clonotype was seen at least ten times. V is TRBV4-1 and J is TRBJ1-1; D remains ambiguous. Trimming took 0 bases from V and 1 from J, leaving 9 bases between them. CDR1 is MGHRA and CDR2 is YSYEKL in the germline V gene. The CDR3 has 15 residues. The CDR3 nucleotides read TGCGCCAGCAGCCAAGATCGCGTCGGGAACACTGAAGCTTTCTTT. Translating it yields CASSQDRVGNTEAFF.

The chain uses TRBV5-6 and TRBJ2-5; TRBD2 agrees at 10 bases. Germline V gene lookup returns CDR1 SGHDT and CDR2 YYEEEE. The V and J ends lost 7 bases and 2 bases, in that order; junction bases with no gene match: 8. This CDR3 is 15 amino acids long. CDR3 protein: CASRHGLAAQETQYF. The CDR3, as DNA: TGTGCCAGCCGACATGGACTAGCGGCACAAGAGACCCAGTACTTC. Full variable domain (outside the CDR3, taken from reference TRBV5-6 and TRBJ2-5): DAGVTQSPTHLIKTRGQQVTLRCSPKSGHDTVSWYQQALGQGPQFIFQYYEEEERQRGNFPDRFSGHQFPNYSSELNVNALLLGDSALYLCASRHGLAAQETQYFGPGTRLLVL.

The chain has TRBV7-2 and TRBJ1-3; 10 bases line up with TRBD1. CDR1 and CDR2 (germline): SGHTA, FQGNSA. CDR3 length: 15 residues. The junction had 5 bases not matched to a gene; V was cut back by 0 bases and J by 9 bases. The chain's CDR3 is CASSLAWDRGGTIYF. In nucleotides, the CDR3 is TGTGCCAGCAGCTTAGCATGGGACAGGGGAGGCACCATATATTTT.

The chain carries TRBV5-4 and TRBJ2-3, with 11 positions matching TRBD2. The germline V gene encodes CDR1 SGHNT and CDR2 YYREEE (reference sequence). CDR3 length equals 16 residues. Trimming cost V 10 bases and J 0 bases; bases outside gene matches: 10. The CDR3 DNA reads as TGTGCCTGTACTAGCGGGAGTTACGGTAGCACAGATACGCAGTATTTT. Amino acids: CACTSGSYGSTDTQYF.

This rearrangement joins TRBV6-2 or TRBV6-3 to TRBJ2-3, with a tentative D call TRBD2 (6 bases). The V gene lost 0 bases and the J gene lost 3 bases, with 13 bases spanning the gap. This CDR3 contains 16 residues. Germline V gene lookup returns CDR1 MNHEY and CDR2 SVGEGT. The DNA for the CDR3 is TGTGCCAGCAGTTACTCTCCACTAGCCAGGACAGATACGCAGTATTTT. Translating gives CASSYSPLARTDTQYF.

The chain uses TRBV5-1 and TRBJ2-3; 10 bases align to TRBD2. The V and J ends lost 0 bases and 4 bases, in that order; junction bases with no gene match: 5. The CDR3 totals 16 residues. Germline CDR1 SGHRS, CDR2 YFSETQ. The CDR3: CASSLAASGGADTQYF. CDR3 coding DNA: TGCGCCAGCAGCTTGGCGGCTAGCGGGGGAGCAGATACGCAGTATTTT.

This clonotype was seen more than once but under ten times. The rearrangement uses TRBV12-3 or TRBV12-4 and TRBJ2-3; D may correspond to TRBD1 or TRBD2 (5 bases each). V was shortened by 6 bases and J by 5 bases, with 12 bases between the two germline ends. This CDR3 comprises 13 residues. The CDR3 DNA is TGTGCCAGCAGGGGGGTGGGGTTAGATACGCAGTATTTT. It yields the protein CASRGVGLDTQYF.

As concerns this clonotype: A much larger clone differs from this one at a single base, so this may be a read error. The CDR3 sequence is CASPRDSESTEAFF. CDR3 bases: TGTGCCAGCCCCAGGGACAGTGAATCCACTGAAGCTTTCTTT. This sequence joins TRBV28 and TRBJ1-1; 7 positions match TRBD1. Unmatched junction bases numbered 10, after V lost 8 bases and J lost 4 bases. Germline lookup yields CDR1 MDHEN and CDR2 SYDVKM. There are 14 residues in the CDR3.